Presented here are 25 T cell receptor beta chains from one specimen sequenced in a study of blood T cell repertoires in COVID-19. The data were produced by immunoSEQ multiplex PCR, yet TCRdb's version contains in-frame clones alone and is incomplete. The data contain around 200,000 clones, 83% of them singletons. Specimen: peripheral blood. All receptors derive from a man in his fifties or sixties with active or convalescent COVID-19.

This chain connects TRBV7-9 to TRBJ1-1, with D possibly being TRBD1 (5 bases). Germline lookup yields CDR1 SEHNR and CDR2 FQNEAQ (reference sequence). The V and J ends lost 4 bases and 5 bases respectively, with 8 bases between them. This CDR3 has 12 amino acids. The CDR3 sequence: CASSWGGTEAFF. In DNA form, the CDR3 reads TGTGCCAGCAGCTGGGGGGGAACTGAAGCTTTCTTT.

The table lists this clone with a count of one. The chain carries TRBV9 and TRBJ2-1; TRBD1 matches at 8 bases. There are 16 residues in the CDR3. Trimming took 0 bases from V and 8 from J; bases not matched to a gene: 10. Germline CDR1 reads SGDLS; CDR2 reads YYNGEE. CDR3 in amino acids: CASSVAWAGGLDEQFF. The CDR3 DNA reads as TGTGCCAGCAGCGTAGCTTGGGCAGGGGGCTTGGATGAGCAGTTCTTC.

This chain links TRBV7-3 with TRBJ2-1; 10 nucleotides match TRBD2. J was trimmed by 7 bases and V by 4 bases; bases with no gene match: 7. The CDR3 is made up of 15 amino acids. CDR1 is SGHTA and CDR2 is FQGTGA in the germline V gene. The CDR3 nucleotides are TGTGCCAGCAGCTCCGAGCGGGAGGGTTGGAATGAGCAGTTCTTC. Translation: CASSSEREGWNEQFF.

The J gene is TRBJ1-2, the V gene TRBV4-1; perhaps TRBD1 as D (6 bases). This CDR3 contains 15 residues. With 0 bases removed from V and 4 bases from J, the gap between germline ends came to 12 bases. Germline V gene sequence: CDR1 MGHRA, CDR2 YSYEKL. The CDR3 bases are TGCGCCAGCAGCCAAGATTACAGGGATGGCTATGGCTACACCTTC. This codes for CASSQDYRDGYGYTF.

This chain connects TRBV2 to TRBJ1-1; D not certain. Germline CDR1 is SNHLY and CDR2 is FYNNEI. The V gene lost 6 bases and the J gene lost 1 base, with 9 bases spanning the gap. This CDR3 spans 13 amino acids. CDR3 coding DNA: TGTGCCAGCAGCCCAGAAGAGAACACTGAAGCTTTCTTT. Its protein is CASSPEENTEAFF. The variable domain in full, with the rest retrieved from reference TRBV2 and TRBJ1-1, is EPEVTQTPSHQVTQMGQEVILRCVPISNHLYFYWYRQILGQKVEFLVSFYNNEISEKSEIFDDQFSVERPDGSNFTLKIRSTKLEDSAMYFCASSPEENTEAFFGQGTRLTVV.

The chain joins TRBV7-6 to TRBJ2-5, with 8 bases fitting TRBD1. The CDR3 totals 15 residues. Per germline, CDR1 SGHVS and CDR2 FNYEAQ. Trimming took 8 bases from V and 5 from J; bases not matched to a gene: 13. The CDR3: CASALGTGKTETQYF. DNA for the CDR3: TGTGCCAGCGCACTGGGGACAGGAAAAACGGAGACCCAGTACTTC.

This clone was found a few times. The rearrangement uses TRBV10-3 and TRBJ2-2, with D maybe TRBD2 (6 bases). CDR1 and CDR2 from the germline V gene are ENHRY and SYGVKD. The CDR3 is made up of 15 amino acids. V lost 5 bases to trimming and J lost 5 bases, with 15 bases between them. CDR3 DNA: TGTGCCATCAGTAACTACGGGAGTCAAACCGGGGAGCTGTTTTTT. Translation: CAISNYGSQTGELFF.

This sequence joins TRBV7-9 and TRBJ1-6, with D tentatively TRBD1 (5 bases). Deletions cut 0 bases from V and 8 bases from J, with 14 bases between. There are 16 residues in the CDR3. From germline, CDR1 is SEHNR and CDR2 FQNEAQ (reference sequence). The CDR3 is CASSLAQGPLDSPLHF. CDR3 nucleotides: TGTGCCAGCAGCTTAGCGCAGGGCCCGCTGGATTCACCCCTCCACTTT.

This clone was seen ten or more times. The sample contains more than one DNA sequence encoding this CDR3. This chain uses TRBV10-3 with TRBJ1-5; D gene ambiguous. Germline V gene data show CDR1 as ENHRY and CDR2 as SYGVKD. This CDR3 is built from 15 residues. The V end was cut by 2 bases, the J end by 0 bases, with 8 bases between. The CDR3 loop is CAISEGRNSNQPQHF. DNA for the CDR3: TGTGCCATCAGTGAGGGGAGAAATAGCAATCAGCCCCAGCATTTT.

This chain uses TRBV19 with TRBJ1-2; no firm D call. Trimming left V 4 bases short and J 6 bases short, with 15 bases between. This CDR3 region has 14 residues. Looked up from germline, CDR1 is LNHDA and CDR2 is SQIVND (reference sequence). In nucleotides, the CDR3 is TGTGCCAGTAGTAGAAACTCCCGGTCTCATGGCTACACCTTC. The encoded protein is CASSRNSRSHGYTF.

This sequence joins TRBV9 and TRBJ2-7, with D possibly being TRBD1 (6 bases). The V end lost 4 bases, the J end lost 3 bases, and 11 bases lay between the germline ends. The CDR3 extends over 13 amino acids. Germline V gene sequence: CDR1 SGDLS, CDR2 YYNGEE. In DNA, the CDR3 is TGTGCCAGCAGCCCCGCCAGGGGCTACGAGCAGTACTTC. Translated: CASSPARGYEQYF.

This clone was observed a few times. The genes are TRBV14 and TRBJ2-1; 9 bases map to TRBD1. Germline loops: CDR1 SGHDN, CDR2 FVKESK. V dropped 5 bases and J dropped 0; count of bases not matched to a gene: 8. CDR3 size: 17 residues. This chain's CDR3 is CASSFRDRARSYNEQFF. The CDR3 DNA reads as TGTGCCAGCAGCTTCCGGGACAGGGCGCGCTCCTACAATGAGCAGTTCTTC.

This sequence joins TRBV9 and TRBJ2-1; 8 nucleotides align to TRBD1. The CDR3 covers 15 residues. The V gene end was trimmed by 0 bases and the J gene end by 6 bases; junction bases not matched to a gene: 5. CDR1 and CDR2 (germline): SGDLS, YYNGEE. The CDR3 sequence is CASSVGQGAINEQFF. CDR3 sequence (DNA): TGTGCCAGCAGCGTAGGGCAGGGGGCGATCAATGAGCAGTTCTTC.

The chain uses TRBV27 and TRBJ2-3; 8 nucleotides line up with TRBD2. Per the germline V gene, CDR1 is MNHEY and CDR2 is SMNVEV (reference sequence). The ends lost 5 bases at V and 1 base at J; junction bases unmatched: 5. This CDR3 region has 15 residues. The CDR3 nucleotides are TGTGCCAGCAGTCCGCGGCGGGGGGGCACAGATACGCAGTATTTT. It yields the protein CASSPRRGGTDTQYF.

The chain has TRBV6-2 or TRBV6-3 and TRBJ2-1, with D tentatively TRBD2 (5 bases). The germline gives CDR1 MNHEY, CDR2 SVGEGT. The CDR3 is made up of 17 amino acids. V was clipped by 3 bases and J by 0 bases, with 15 bases between them. This chain's CDR3 is CASSYAPGLGSYNEQFF. The CDR3 DNA follows: TGTGCCAGCAGTTATGCGCCCGGACTGGGCTCCTACAATGAGCAGTTCTTC.

The chain couples TRBV30 to TRBJ1-5; 9 bases align to TRBD1. The CDR3 length is 13 residues. Germline CDR1 and CDR2: GTSNPN and SVGIG (reference sequence). The V and J ends lost 3 bases and 4 bases, in that order; junction bases with no gene match: 1. In DNA, the CDR3 is TGTGCCTGGAGACAGGGGGCGAATCAGCCCCAGCATTTT. Its protein is CAWRQGANQPQHF.

The rearrangement joins TRBV3-1 (or the pseudogene TRBV3-2) to TRBJ2-5, with 10 bases identical to TRBD2. The germline V gene has CDR1 LGHDT and CDR2 YNNKEL (reference sequence). The trim removed 3 bases at V and 3 bases at J, leaving 1 base unmatched. This CDR3 has 14 amino acids. CDR3: CASSHTSGEETQYF. CDR3 DNA sequence: TGTGCCAGCAGCCATACTAGCGGGGAAGAGACCCAGTACTTC.

The chain carries TRBV28 and TRBJ2-1; D is undetermined. CDR3 size: 14 residues. Germline V gene lookup returns CDR1 MDHEN and CDR2 SYDVKM. Trimming pared 6 bases from V and 9 bases from J, leaving 18 bases between. In nucleotides, the CDR3 is TGTGCCAGCAGCCCCGGCCGTACGGGTCCTGAGCAGTTCTTC. Protein sequence: CASSPGRTGPEQFF.

The rearrangement uses TRBV11-2 and TRBJ1-2; D is uncertain. Trimming pared 1 base from V and 0 bases from J, leaving 6 bases between. The CDR3 is made up of 14 amino acids. From germline, CDR1 is SGHAT and CDR2 FQNNGV. The CDR3 sequence: CASSLAQSNYGYTF. DNA of the CDR3: TGTGCCAGCAGCTTAGCCCAGTCTAACTATGGCTACACCTTC.

V and J are TRBV7-3 and TRBJ2-5, with a weak D call TRBD2 (5 bases). Trimming stripped 5 bases from V and 1 base from J, with 17 bases between. This CDR3 is 16 amino acids long. Germline lookup yields CDR1 SGHTA and CDR2 FQGTGA. The CDR3 here is CASSLHGVGLQETQYF. CDR3 in DNA: TGTGCCAGCAGCCTCCACGGGGTCGGTCTCCAAGAGACCCAGTACTTC.

V usage is TRBV4-3 and J usage is TRBJ2-7; D is perhaps TRBD2 (6 bases). Trimming cost V 0 bases and J 10 bases, with 19 bases left between them. CDR1 LGHNA and CDR2 YSLEER come from the germline V gene. CDR3 length: 15 amino acids. In DNA, the CDR3 is TGCGCCAGCAGCCAAGATGCGGGGAGCGGATCGAAACAGTACTTC. Its translation: CASSQDAGSGSKQYF.

The chain links TRBV3-1 (or the pseudogene TRBV3-2) to TRBJ2-7, with D possibly TRBD1 on 6 matching bases. Per germline, CDR1 LGHDT and CDR2 YNNKEL (reference sequence). The CDR3 has 14 amino acids. Trimming pared 1 base from V and 3 bases from J, leaving 10 bases between. The CDR3 sequence: CASSQAHRDYEQYF. The CDR3 nucleotides are TGTGCCAGCAGCCAAGCCCACAGGGACTACGAGCAGTACTTC.

J is TRBJ2-5 and V is TRBV7-6, with 7 bases fitting TRBD2. Germline values: CDR1 SGHVS, CDR2 FNYEAQ. V lost 5 bases and J lost 4; bases outside the gene matches: 13. This CDR3 is built from 16 residues. CDR3 in DNA: TGTGCCAGCAGCCCCCTGGGGCGGGAGCTCGGAGAGACCCAGTACTTC. Translating it yields CASSPLGRELGETQYF.

This chain connects TRBV27 to TRBJ1-6; 8 bases agree with TRBD1. V dropped 3 bases and J dropped 9; count of bases not matched to a gene: 7. The germline V gene has CDR1 MNHEY and CDR2 SMNVEV (reference sequence). The CDR3 has 15 residues. The chain's CDR3 is CASSLDRDQASPLHF. CDR3 in DNA: TGTGCCAGCAGTTTGGACAGGGATCAGGCTTCACCCCTCCACTTT.

The rearrangement joins TRBV29-1 to TRBJ1-2; tentative D call: TRBD1 (6 bases). There are 13 residues in the CDR3. In germline, CDR1 is SQVTM, CDR2 ANQGSEA. Trimming pared 3 bases from V and 5 bases from J, leaving 13 bases between. The CDR3 sequence is CSVDEGVKYGYTF. The CDR3 DNA follows: TGCAGCGTTGACGAGGGGGTAAAATATGGCTACACCTTC.